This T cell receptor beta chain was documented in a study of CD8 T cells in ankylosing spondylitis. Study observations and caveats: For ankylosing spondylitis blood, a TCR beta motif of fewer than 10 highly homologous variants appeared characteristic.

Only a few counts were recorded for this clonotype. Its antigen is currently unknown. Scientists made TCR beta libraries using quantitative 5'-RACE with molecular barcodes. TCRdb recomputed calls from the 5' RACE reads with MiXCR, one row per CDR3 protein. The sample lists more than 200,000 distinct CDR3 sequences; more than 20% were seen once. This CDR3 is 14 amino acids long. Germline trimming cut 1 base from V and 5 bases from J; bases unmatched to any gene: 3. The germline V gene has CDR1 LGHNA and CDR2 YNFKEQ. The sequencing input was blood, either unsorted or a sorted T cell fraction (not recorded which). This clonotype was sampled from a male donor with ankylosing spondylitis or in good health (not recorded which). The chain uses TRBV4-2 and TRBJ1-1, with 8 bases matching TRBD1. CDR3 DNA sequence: TGTGCCAGCAGCCAAGTCGGACAGGGAACTGAAGCTTTCTTT. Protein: CASSQVGQGTEAFF.